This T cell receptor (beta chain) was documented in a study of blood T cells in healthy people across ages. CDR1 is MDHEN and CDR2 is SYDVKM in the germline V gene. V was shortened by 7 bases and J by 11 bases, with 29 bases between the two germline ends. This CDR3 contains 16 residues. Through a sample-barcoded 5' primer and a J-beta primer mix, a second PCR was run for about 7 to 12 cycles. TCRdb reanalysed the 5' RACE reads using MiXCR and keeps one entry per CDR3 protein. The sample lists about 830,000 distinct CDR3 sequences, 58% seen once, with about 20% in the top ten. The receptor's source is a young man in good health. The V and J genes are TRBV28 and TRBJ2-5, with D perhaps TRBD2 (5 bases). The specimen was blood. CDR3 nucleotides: TGTGCCAGCACCCTGGGAAGGACTCCGCCCTACAATGAGCAGTACTTC. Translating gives CASTLGRTPPYNEQYF.